These 31 T cell receptor beta chains originate from one sample sequenced in a study of T-cell reconstitution after alpha-beta-depleted transplantation in children. The TCRbeta library incorporated unique molecular identifiers. MiXCR, run by TCRdb on the PCR reads, gives a single entry per CDR3 protein. The sample holds 300,000 or so distinct CDR3 sequences, roughly 25% seen once. The sample was PBMCs, mostly from graft donor cells, taken 180 days after TCRalphabeta/CD19-depleted stem cell transplant. The source of these receptors is a male patient younger than 18 who had a stem cell transplant for acute lymphoblastic leukemia, so the T cells may come from the graft donor.

The J gene is TRBJ2-3, the V gene TRBV5-1, with 7 bases identical to TRBD2. This CDR3 region has 19 residues. With 4 bases clipped from V and 4 bases from J, the junction kept 21 bases outside the gene matches. Per the germline V gene, CDR1 is SGHRS and CDR2 is YFSETQ. CDR3 sequence: CASSRSRTAGAPVADTQYF. Here the CDR3 DNA reads TGCGCCAGCAGCCGAAGTAGGACGGCGGGAGCCCCGGTGGCAGATACGCAGTATTTT.

This chain joins TRBV18 and TRBJ2-1, with D perhaps TRBD1 (6 bases). CDR3 length equals 17 residues. V lost 3 bases and J lost 7, with 22 bases in between. CDR1 and CDR2 from the germline V gene are KGHSH and LQKENI. CDR3 amino acids: CASSPPKQGELGNEQFF. The CDR3 nucleotides are TGTGCCAGCTCACCTCCCAAACAGGGAGAACTTGGTAATGAGCAGTTCTTC.

This clonotype was found a few times. The J gene is TRBJ2-1, the V gene TRBV3-1; 7 bases are shared with TRBD2. Germline V gene data show CDR1 as LGHDT and CDR2 as YNNKEL (reference sequence). This CDR3 spans 15 amino acids. V shed 1 base and J 8 bases; nucleotides not matched to a gene: 8. Here the CDR3 DNA reads TGTGCCAGCAGCCAAGGGACTAGTGGGTTGCATGAGCAGTTCTTC. Its protein is CASSQGTSGLHEQFF.

The chain couples TRBV4-1 to TRBJ2-7; 13 nucleotides agree with TRBD2. This CDR3 has 18 residues. Looked up from germline, CDR1 is MGHRA and CDR2 is YSYEKL. The trim removed 0 bases at V and 0 bases at J, leaving 5 bases unmatched. The CDR3 sequence is CASSQDPGLAGVSYEQYF. CDR3 DNA: TGCGCCAGCAGCCAAGATCCCGGACTAGCGGGAGTCTCCTACGAGCAGTACTTC.

In this sample, this clonotype turned up a few times. The genes are TRBV7-8 and TRBJ2-1; D is unresolved. V was pared by 3 bases and J by 5 bases, with 11 bases between. The CDR3 has 14 amino acids. Looked up from germline, CDR1 is SGHVS and CDR2 is FQNEAQ. CDR3 protein: CASSFRVTNNEQFF. CDR3 DNA: TGTGCCAGCAGCTTTAGAGTGACGAACAATGAGCAGTTCTTC.

The chain joins TRBV5-1 to TRBJ1-2; D gene uncertain. From germline, CDR1 is SGHRS and CDR2 YFSETQ. The CDR3 totals 12 residues. Trimming left V 0 bases short and J 8 bases short, with 8 bases between. The DNA for the CDR3 is TGCGCCAGCAGCTTGGGAGGGTTAGGCTACACCTTC. This translates into CASSLGGLGYTF.

About this clonotype: One end of the junction fails to match germline, which may point to a read error. The chain combines TRBV7-1 with TRBJ1-1; maybe TRBD1 (6 bases). Being an ORF, TRBV7-1 has a function that is uncertain. The CDR3 consists of 24 residues. The DNA of the CDR3 is TGTGCCAGCAGTTCAGAAGACAGGTGGCCCTTAAGCAGCGCCAGGAAACAAGTCTTCACTGAAGCTTTCTTT. Protein sequence: CASSSEDRWPLSSARKQVFTEAFF.

This clonotype turned up a few times. The chain links TRBV9 to TRBJ2-3; tentative D call: TRBD2 (6 bases). CDR1 SGDLS and CDR2 YYNGEE come from the germline V gene. This CDR3 has 16 residues. Trimming removed 2 bases at V and 5 bases at J, with 18 bases between. The CDR3 DNA sequence: TGTGCCAGCAGCGTCGGGACTTCGGCCTTAATAGATACGCAGTATTTT. It codes for CASSVGTSALIDTQYF.

The sample holds a few counts of this clonotype. The chain is built from TRBV18 and TRBJ2-5, with 12 positions matching TRBD2. The CDR3 extends over 14 amino acids. With 5 bases clipped from V and 2 bases from J, the junction kept 0 bases outside the gene matches. Germline lookup yields CDR1 KGHSH and CDR2 LQKENI. This CDR3 reads CASSGTSGQETQYF. In DNA, the CDR3 is TGTGCCAGCTCAGGGACTAGCGGGCAAGAGACCCAGTACTTC.

This clonotype was seen a handful of times. V and J are TRBV20-1 and TRBJ2-7; D perhaps matches TRBD1 (6 bases). The V gene lost 3 bases and the J gene lost 9 bases, with 18 bases spanning the gap. CDR1 and CDR2 (germline): DFQATT, SNEGSKA (reference sequence). The CDR3 length is 13 residues. The CDR3 sequence: CSASATGTPGQYF. Here the CDR3 DNA reads TGCAGTGCTAGCGCGACCGGGACACCTGGGCAGTACTTC.

On this clonotype itself: A read error is possible here, since a much larger clone lies one base away. The CDR3 does not close with the conserved phenylalanine or tryptophan, likely indicating a read error. The gene calls are TRBV28 and TRBJ2-7; 7 positions match TRBD1. This CDR3 has 15 residues. Germline CDR1 and CDR2: MDHEN and SYDVKM. V lost 6 bases, J lost 0 bases, and 8 bases stayed unmatched. The CDR3 reads CASRLGTVSSYEQYL. DNA of the CDR3: TGTGCCAGCAGGCTAGGGACAGTGAGCTCCTACGAGCAGTACTTA.

The gene calls are TRBV27 and TRBJ2-1, with 10 bases fitting TRBD2. CDR3 length equals 16 residues. Germline CDR1 is MNHEY and CDR2 is SMNVEV (reference sequence). J gave up 2 bases and V 2 bases, and 3 bases lay outside the gene matches. The CDR3, as DNA: TGTGCCAGCAGTTTAGGGAGCGGGAGGGCCTACAATGAGCAGTTCTTC. Translating it yields CASSLGSGRAYNEQFF.

In this sample, this clonotype turned up a few times. The gene calls are TRBV5-1 and TRBJ1-1; D is unresolved. V was pared by 4 bases and J by 5 bases, with 12 bases between. CDR1 and CDR2 from the germline V gene are SGHRS and YFSETQ. The CDR3 loop spans 13 amino acids. CDR3: CASSPPGKTEAFF. The CDR3, as DNA: TGCGCCAGCAGCCCCCCCGGTAAGACTGAAGCTTTCTTT.

This clonotype has only a few counts. The rearrangement joins TRBV11-2 to TRBJ2-7, with 9 bases that match TRBD2. Germline V gene sequence: CDR1 SGHAT, CDR2 FQNNGV. The CDR3 loop spans 15 amino acids. The J segment lost 2 bases and the V segment lost 5 bases, leaving 7 bases of the junction unmatched. The chain's CDR3 is CASSNRLAAAYEQYF. The CDR3 DNA is TGTGCCAGCAGCAACAGACTAGCGGCCGCCTACGAGCAGTACTTC.

This chain connects TRBV7-9 to TRBJ1-2, with TRBD1 identical over 8 bases. The CDR3 has 16 residues. Germline CDR1 is SEHNR and CDR2 is FQNEAQ (reference sequence). The J segment lost 5 bases and the V segment lost 3 bases, leaving 11 bases of the junction unmatched. The CDR3 DNA is TGTGCCAGCAGCTTCGGCAGGACAGGGCGATCATATGGCTACACCTTC. Amino acids: CASSFGRTGRSYGYTF.

The J gene is TRBJ1-1, the V gene TRBV18; 8 bases line up with TRBD1. This CDR3 spans 15 amino acids. The J segment lost 7 bases and the V segment lost 4 bases, leaving 11 bases of the junction unmatched. Germline loops: CDR1 KGHSH, CDR2 LQKENI. Here the CDR3 DNA reads TGTGCCAGCTCACGGGACAGGACCTTAAATCGTGAAGCTTTCTTT. Translated, it gives CASSRDRTLNREAFF.

This clonotype was counted many times. The genes are TRBV7-9 and TRBJ2-4, with unresolved D. The CDR3 is 17 amino acids. Trimming left V 2 bases short and J 1 base short, with 15 bases between. Germline V gene data show CDR1 as SEHNR and CDR2 as FQNEAQ (reference sequence). This chain's CDR3 is CASSLLDVGTAKNIQYF. The CDR3 DNA reads as TGTGCCAGCAGCTTATTAGATGTCGGTACGGCCAAAAACATTCAGTACTTC.

This clonotype was seen more than once but under ten times. J is TRBJ1-1 and V is TRBV5-1; D unclear. Trimming took 4 bases from V and 2 from J, leaving 9 bases between them. From germline, CDR1 is SGHRS and CDR2 YFSETQ. The CDR3 runs to 13 residues. The CDR3 DNA reads as TGCGCCAGCAGCCCGCCTACAAACACTGAAGCTTTCTTT. Translation gives CASSPPTNTEAFF.

This clonotype turned up a few times. This chain joins TRBV15 and TRBJ2-7; a weak D match, TRBD2 (5 bases). Germline-derived CDR1 and CDR2 are LNHNV and YYDKDF (reference sequence). The germline V and J ends were trimmed by 6 bases and 3 bases, with 12 bases remaining between them. The CDR3 is 13 amino acids. The CDR3 DNA reads as TGTGCCACCAGTGACGGGGAAATCTACGAGCAGTACTTC. Translation gives CATSDGEIYEQYF.

This clonotype occurred a few times. The J gene is TRBJ2-3, the V gene TRBV5-1; 10 nucleotides line up with TRBD2. Germline V gene sequence: CDR1 SGHRS, CDR2 YFSETQ. V gave up 5 bases and J gave up 3 bases; unmatched junction bases: 3. The CDR3 is 14 residues long. CDR3 DNA: TGCGCCAGCAGAGCTAGCGGGAGAACAGATACGCAGTATTTT. Translating it yields CASRASGRTDTQYF.

This chain uses TRBV4-1 with TRBJ1-5; tentative D call: TRBD1 (6 bases). Between the trimmed V and J ends, which lost 1 base and 5 bases, there was a span of 12 bases. Germline CDR1 reads MGHRA; CDR2 reads YSYEKL. This CDR3 spans 15 amino acids. The CDR3 DNA sequence: TGCGCCAGCAGCCAAGCGTACAGGGTCGATCAGCCCCAGCATTTT. Translating it yields CASSQAYRVDQPQHF.

This clonotype has more than one count but fewer than ten. The chain links TRBV15 to TRBJ2-3; 9 bases agree with TRBD2. This CDR3 spans 16 amino acids. The germline gives CDR1 LNHNV, CDR2 YYDKDF (reference sequence). V shed 0 bases, J shed 6 bases, and the junction held 7 bases outside the gene matches. As DNA, the CDR3 is TGTGCCACCAGCAGAGATAAGGCGGGAGGGGGGGATACGCAGTATTTT. Protein sequence: CATSRDKAGGGDTQYF.

This rearrangement joins TRBV20-1 to TRBJ2-1; D is perhaps TRBD1 (6 bases). The V and J ends lost 7 bases and 2 bases respectively, with 15 bases between them. The CDR3 totals 14 residues. Germline CDR1 and CDR2: DFQATT and SNEGSKA (reference sequence). The DNA of the CDR3 is TGCAGTGGTCAGCAGGGGTGGGCCTACAATGAGCAGTTCTTC. Translation: CSGQQGWAYNEQFF.

The rearrangement joins TRBV5-1 to TRBJ2-7; 10 bases are shared with TRBD2. Trimming at V came to 2 bases and at J to 4 bases, leaving 6 bases not matched to a gene. The CDR3 sequence is 15 residues long. Germline V gene sequence: CDR1 SGHRS, CDR2 YFSETQ. The CDR3 DNA follows: TGCGCCAGCAGCTTCACACTAGCGGGACAGTACGAGCAGTACTTC. Encoded protein: CASSFTLAGQYEQYF.

This clonotype was recorded a few times. This sequence joins TRBV7-3 and TRBJ2-5; tentative D call: TRBD1 (5 bases). Trimming removed 3 bases from V and 2 bases from J, with 16 bases in between. Germline V lookup: CDR1 SGHTA, CDR2 FQGTGA. The CDR3 runs to 16 residues. The CDR3 is CASSFTTGPPQETQYF. The CDR3 coding sequence is TGTGCCAGCAGCTTTACAACAGGCCCTCCTCAAGAGACCCAGTACTTC.

CDR3 residues: CSVRARDPGELFF. CDR3 DNA: TGCAGCGTTAGGGCCAGAGATCCCGGGGAGCTGTTTTTT. The V gene is TRBV29-1, the J gene TRBJ2-2, with D hard to call. This CDR3 spans 13 amino acids. V lost 5 bases to trimming and J lost 6 bases, with 13 bases between them. CDR1 is SQVTM, CDR2 ANQGSEA, per germline.

The chain links TRBV7-8 to TRBJ2-7; D may be TRBD2 (5 bases). The germline V gene encodes CDR1 SGHVS and CDR2 FQNEAQ. Between the trimmed V and J ends, which lost 5 bases and 6 bases, there was a span of 14 bases. CDR3 size: 13 residues. CDR3 sequence reads: CASSAVGRGEQYF. The CDR3 coding sequence is TGTGCCAGCAGCGCGGTGGGCCGGGGCGAGCAGTACTTC.

This chain links TRBV9 with TRBJ1-1, with no clear D. V was trimmed by 6 bases and J by 7 bases, leaving 10 bases between them. This CDR3 region has 11 residues. Looked up from germline, CDR1 is SGDLS and CDR2 is YYNGEE. CDR3 nucleotide sequence: TGTGCCAGCAACGCGGCCGGTGAAGCTTTCTTT. Its translation: CASNAAGEAFF.

The chain has TRBV7-3 and TRBJ1-2; no reliable D call. CDR1 SGHTA and CDR2 FQGTGA come from the germline V gene. The V gene lost 5 bases and the J gene lost 4 bases, with 11 bases spanning the gap. The CDR3 loop spans 13 amino acids. In DNA form, the CDR3 reads TGTGCCAGCAGCCCTTCGGGCCCCTATGGCTACACCTTC. It specifies CASSPSGPYGYTF. The entire variable domain, with the rest obtained from reference TRBV7-3 and TRBJ1-2, is as follows: GAGVSQTPSNKVTEKGKYVELRCDPISGHTALYWYRQSLGQGPEFLIYFQGTGAADDSGLPNDRFFAVRPEGSVSTLKIQRTERGDSAVYLCASSPSGPYGYTFGSGTRLTVV.

The chain recombines TRBV18 with TRBJ2-7; TRBD1 or TRBD2 may be the D gene (5 bases each). V was pared by 3 bases and J by 0 bases, with 15 bases between. The CDR3 covers 16 residues. Germline V gene data show CDR1 as KGHSH and CDR2 as LQKENI. Here the CDR3 DNA reads TGTGCCAGCTCACCTCCGGGGACGCCGAGCTCCTACGAGCAGTACTTC. It encodes CASSPPGTPSSYEQYF.

This chain connects TRBV21-1 to TRBJ2-7; the D call TRBD2 from the table was never checked on the DNA. TRBV21-1 is tagged as a pseudogene. The CDR3 extends over 17 amino acids. The CDR3 spells CASSLRTSGGSPYEQYF. The DNA for the CDR3 is TGTGCCAGCAGCCTGAGGACTAGCGGGGGCTCCCCCTACGAGCAGTACTTC.